The 16 T cell receptor beta chains below come from one sample, sequenced in a study of T cell therapy after organ transplantation. The time point: 4-8 weeks after completion of therapy. These receptors have no known antigen. Generated by immunoSEQ multiplex PCR, the TCRdb table keeps only in-frame clones and is missing some. The table has approximately 20,000 clones, 81% seen once. Sequencing was performed on CD8+ T cells from blood, taken after autologous CMV-specific T cell therapy. These receptor sequences come from a human patient who had received a solid organ transplant and had CMV disease. Among the T cells, some may be from the graft donor.

This chain uses TRBV7-8 with TRBJ1-1; D is undetermined. Deletions cut 3 bases from V and 1 base from J, with 9 bases between. Germline loops: CDR1 SGHVS, CDR2 FQNEAQ. The CDR3 covers 14 residues. DNA for the CDR3: TGTGCCAGCAGCTTTAAGGACGGGAACACTGAAGCTTTCTTT. Amino acids: CASSFKDGNTEAFF.

The rearrangement uses TRBV4-1 and TRBJ2-7; 8 bases are shared with TRBD1. Germline V gene lookup returns CDR1 MGHRA and CDR2 YSYEKL. J lost 0 bases, V lost 0 bases, and 4 bases had no gene match. This CDR3 comprises 16 residues. CDR3 DNA sequence: TGCGCCAGCAGCCAAGACCCGGGACAGGCCTCCTACGAGCAGTACTTC. Translation gives CASSQDPGQASYEQYF.

The chain uses TRBV13 and TRBJ1-1; 9 bases are shared with TRBD1. The CDR3 consists of 14 residues. CDR1 and CDR2 (germline): PRHDT, FYEKMQ (reference sequence). V was pared by 5 bases and J by 4 bases, with 5 bases of the junction left unmatched. The DNA for the CDR3 is TGTGCCAGCAGCCCCGGGACAGGGAGCACTGAAGCTTTCTTT. Its translation is CASSPGTGSTEAFF. The whole variable domain, filled in from reference TRBV13 and TRBJ1-1, reads AAGVIQSPRHLIKEKRETATLKCYPIPRHDTVYWYQQGPGQDPQFLISFYEKMQSDKGSIPDRFSAQQFSDYHSELNMSSLELGDSALYFCASSPGTGSTEAFFGQGTRLTVV.

A word on this clone: Mismatch with germline at one junction end may stem from a read error. This chain links TRBV5-1 with TRBJ1-1, with 7 bases fitting TRBD1. This CDR3 has 15 amino acids. Germline CDR1 SGHRS, CDR2 YFSETQ. CDR3 sequence reads: CASSPMTGRPTGAFF. The CDR3 DNA reads as TGCGCCAGCAGCCCAATGACAGGGCGGCCAACTGGAGCTTTCTTT. The full variable domain, in which reference TRBV5-1 and TRBJ1-1 provide the parts outside the CDR3, is KAGVTQTPRYLIKTRGQQVTLSCSPISGHRSVSWYQQTPGQGLQFLFEYFSETQRNKGNFPGRFSGRQFSNSRSEMNVSTLELGDSALYLCASSPMTGRPTGAFFGQGTRLTVV.

This clone was counted only a few times. This rearrangement joins TRBV19 to TRBJ2-3; possible D gene TRBD2, 5 bases. This CDR3 comprises 15 residues. V was cut by 3 bases and J by 1 base, with 11 bases left in between. Germline V gene sequence: CDR1 LNHDA, CDR2 SQIVND (reference sequence). CDR3 protein: CASSIGLTGTDTQYF. As DNA, the CDR3 is TGTGCCAGTAGTATCGGACTGACGGGCACAGATACGCAGTATTTT. The whole variable domain, filled in from reference TRBV19 and TRBJ2-3, reads DGGITQSPKYLFRKEGQNVTLSCEQNLNHDAMYWYRQDPGQGLRLIYYSQIVNDFQKGDIAEGYSVSREKKESFPLTVTSAQKNPTAFYLCASSIGLTGTDTQYFGPGTRLTVL.

In this sample, this clone is medium-sized (0.01 to 0.1%). The chain uses TRBV4-1 and TRBJ2-5, with D perhaps TRBD1 (5 bases). The germline V gene has CDR1 MGHRA and CDR2 YSYEKL. Trimming stripped 0 bases from V and 4 bases from J, with 15 bases between. The CDR3 is 16 residues long. Written as DNA, the CDR3 is TGCGCCAGCAGCCAAGAGGGGATCAGGGCGACAGAGACCCAGTACTTC. Amino acids: CASSQEGIRATETQYF.

The V call is TRBV30, the J call TRBJ2-2, with TRBD1 matching 9 bases. V dropped 4 bases and J dropped 7; count of bases not matched to a gene: 7. CDR3 size: 14 residues. Germline V gene lookup returns CDR1 GTSNPN and CDR2 SVGIG (reference sequence). CDR3 nucleotides: TGTGCCTGGAAGGGGACAGGGCGTGTCGGGGAGCTGTTTTTT. Translation gives CAWKGTGRVGELFF.

V usage is TRBV7-2 and J usage is TRBJ2-7, with D maybe TRBD2 (7 bases). Trimming pared 5 bases from V and 3 bases from J, leaving 20 bases between. The CDR3 loop spans 16 amino acids. From germline, CDR1 is SGHTA and CDR2 FQGNSA. The CDR3 DNA sequence: TGTGCCAGCAGCCCAGTTGGGGGGGCGGGACACTACGAGCAGTACTTC. Amino acids: CASSPVGGAGHYEQYF.

The rearrangement joins TRBV25-1 to TRBJ2-1, with D unclear. Germline loops: CDR1 MGHDK, CDR2 SYGVNS. V lost 5 bases to trimming and J lost 3 bases, with 11 bases between them. This CDR3 has 14 amino acids. CDR3 coding DNA: TGTGCCAGCAGTCATGCCGGAGACTACAATGAGCAGTTCTTC. Protein: CASSHAGDYNEQFF. The full variable domain, its missing parts supplied by reference TRBV25-1 and TRBJ2-1, is EADIYQTPRYLVIGTGKKITLECSQTMGHDKMYWYQQDPGMELHLIHYSYGVNSTEKGDLSSESTVSRIRTEHFPLTLESARPSHTSQYLCASSHAGDYNEQFFGPGTRLTVL.

This chain uses TRBV25-1 with TRBJ2-7, with a possible D match to TRBD1 (6 bases). The CDR3 runs 12 residues. With 8 bases removed from V and 2 bases from J, the gap between germline ends came to 10 bases. Looked up from germline, CDR1 is MGHDK and CDR2 is SYGVNS. CDR3 sequence: CASSWTAYEQYF. CDR3 DNA: TGTGCCAGCTCCTGGACAGCCTACGAGCAGTACTTC.

V is TRBV7-9 and J is TRBJ2-7, with unresolved D. The length of the CDR3 is 12 residues. Germline V gives CDR1 SEHNR, CDR2 FQNEAQ (reference sequence). Trimming pared 1 base from V and 7 bases from J, leaving 8 bases between. CDR3 loop: CASSLVEDEQYF. CDR3 in DNA: TGTGCCAGCAGCTTAGTAGAGGATGAGCAGTACTTC.

This clone occurred a few times. The chain is built from TRBV4-1 and TRBJ1-5; D unclear. Germline CDR1 and CDR2: MGHRA and YSYEKL. The CDR3 loop spans 16 amino acids. Deletions cut 3 bases from V and 3 bases from J, with 15 bases between. CDR3 bases: TGCGCCAGCAGCCAGACTATCAGAGGATTCAATCAGCCCCAGCATTTT. This encodes CASSQTIRGFNQPQHF.

The V call is TRBV14, the J call TRBJ2-1; D ambiguous. This CDR3 has 13 amino acids. V lost 4 bases, J lost 6 bases, and 10 bases lay in between. The germline V gene encodes CDR1 SGHDN and CDR2 FVKESK. CDR3 nucleotides: TGTGCCAGCAGCCCCACTGTACGCAATGAGCAGTTCTTC. Translation: CASSPTVRNEQFF. Filled out from reference TRBV14 and TRBJ2-1, the complete variable domain reads EAGVTQFPSHSVIEKGQTVTLRCDPISGHDNLYWYRRVMGKEIKFLLHFVKESKQDESGMPNNRFLAERTGGTYSTLKVQPAELEDSGVYFCASSPTVRNEQFFGPGTRLTVL.

This clone was counted a few times. The chain is built from TRBV2 and TRBJ2-1; D gene ambiguous. The CDR3 is 12 amino acids. Germline CDR1 is SNHLY and CDR2 is FYNNEI. V lost 7 bases and J 5 bases, leaving 9 bases between the germline ends. The CDR3 sequence is CASTDTDNEQFF. For the CDR3, the DNA is TGTGCCAGCACCGATACGGACAATGAGCAGTTCTTC. Filled out from reference TRBV2 and TRBJ2-1, the complete variable domain reads EPEVTQTPSHQVTQMGQEVILRCVPISNHLYFYWYRQILGQKVEFLVSFYNNEISEKSEIFDDQFSVERPDGSNFTLKIRSTKLEDSAMYFCASTDTDNEQFFGPGTRLTVL.

This chain connects TRBV6-1 to TRBJ2-5; TRBD1 aligns across 11 bases. Germline V gene sequence: CDR1 MNHNS, CDR2 SASEGT. Trimming cost V 4 bases and J 9 bases; bases outside gene matches: 13. CDR3 size: 16 residues. The CDR3 is CASSGIRGQGVFAQYF. The CDR3, as DNA: TGTGCCAGCAGTGGAATCCGGGGACAGGGGGTATTCGCCCAGTACTTC.

The V gene is TRBV18, the J gene TRBJ1-4, with TRBD1 identical over 9 bases. V trimming: 3 bases; J trimming: 7 bases; junction bases outside the gene matches: 6. Looked up from germline, CDR1 is KGHSH and CDR2 is LQKENI. The CDR3 contains 15 residues. CDR3: CASSPRDRVGEKLFF. CDR3 DNA sequence: TGTGCCAGCTCACCTCGGGACAGGGTGGGTGAAAAACTGTTTTTT.